This record looks at one T cell receptor (beta chain) sequence and its context. Its ends do not fully match the called genes, so a read error is possible. This entry belongs to a study of blood T cells in healthy people across ages. For the second PCR, which ran for about 6 to 11 cycles, a sample-barcoded 5' primer and a J-beta primer mix were used. MiXCR, applied by TCRdb to the 5' RACE reads, yields one record per CDR3 protein. Of about 930,000 distinct CDR3 sequences listed, approximately 32% are singletons. These data were likewise used in another study, on T cells of mothers and their children. As that report states: Samples were obtained from a few healthy Caucasian mothers and their six children.

Sequenced material: blood. The receptor comes from a woman aged 35 to 49 in good health.

The CDR3 here is CASSFTGMGTGAFF. CDR3 coding DNA: TGCGCCAGCAGCTTTACAGGGATGGGGACTGGAGCTTTCTTT. The chain has TRBV5-1 and TRBJ1-1, with D maybe TRBD1 (6 bases). The CDR3 is made up of 14 amino acids. CDR1 and CDR2 (germline): SGHRS, YFSETQ.